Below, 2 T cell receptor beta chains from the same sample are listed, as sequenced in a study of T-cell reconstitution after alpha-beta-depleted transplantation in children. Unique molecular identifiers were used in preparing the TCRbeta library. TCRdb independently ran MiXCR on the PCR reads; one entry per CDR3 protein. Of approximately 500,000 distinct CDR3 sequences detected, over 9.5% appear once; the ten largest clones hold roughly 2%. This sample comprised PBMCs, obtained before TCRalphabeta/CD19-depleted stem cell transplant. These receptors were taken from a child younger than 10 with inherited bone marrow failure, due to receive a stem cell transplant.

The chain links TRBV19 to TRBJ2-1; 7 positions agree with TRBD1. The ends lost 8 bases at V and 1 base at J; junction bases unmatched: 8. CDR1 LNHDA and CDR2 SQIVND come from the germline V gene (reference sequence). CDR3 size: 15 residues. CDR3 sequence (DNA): TGTGCCAGTGCCTTACAGGGGAAATCCTACAATGAGCAGTTCTTC. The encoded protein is CASALQGKSYNEQFF.

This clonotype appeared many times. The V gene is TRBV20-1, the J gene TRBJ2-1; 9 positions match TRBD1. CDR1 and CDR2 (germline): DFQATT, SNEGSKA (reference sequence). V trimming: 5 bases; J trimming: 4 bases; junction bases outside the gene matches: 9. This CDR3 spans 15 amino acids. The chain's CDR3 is CSAWFPDRGYNEQFF. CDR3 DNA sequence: TGCAGTGCTTGGTTCCCGGACAGGGGATACAATGAGCAGTTCTTC.